The T cell receptor (beta chain) described here comes from a study of CD8+ T cells in alopecia areata. Extracted from the samples, RNA was reverse transcribed into cDNA to serve as the sequencing template. Assay used: immunoSEQ multiplex PCR; TCRdb lists only in-frame clones, some missing. The table shows about 250,000 clones, with 65% to 70% occurring only once. Trimming shortened V by 4 bases and J by 2 bases, and 14 bases separated the two germline ends. From germline, CDR1 is SQVTM and CDR2 ANQGSEA. The CDR3 has 14 amino acids. The origin of this receptor is a human donor with alopecia areata. The chain recombines TRBV29-1 with TRBJ1-2, with D hard to call. The input for sequencing was CD4+ T cells sorted from blood, taken at week 0. CDR3 protein: CSVAESSTNYGYTF. DNA for the CDR3: TGCAGCGTTGCCGAGTCGAGCACAAACTATGGCTACACCTTC.